The next 2 T cell receptor beta chains were all read from a single sample in a study of T cells after yellow fever vaccination. One entry per CDR3 protein results from TCRdb running MiXCR on the 5' RACE reads. Counted here are 350,000 to 450,000 distinct CDR3 sequences, around a sixth occurring once; the ten biggest clones make up about 18%. The material was PBMCs, obtained before the yellow fever booster vaccination. Every receptor here comes from a man younger than 30 who received the YFV17D yellow fever vaccine.

The chain has TRBV20-1 and TRBJ2-1; 8 nucleotides match TRBD1. The V segment lost 7 bases and the J segment 7 bases; nucleotides outside the gene matches: 6. CDR1 is DFQATT, CDR2 SNEGSKA, per germline (reference sequence). The CDR3 contains 12 residues. The CDR3 DNA reads as TGCAGTGTTAACAGGGGGTTGAATGAGCAGTTCTTC. Encoded protein: CSVNRGLNEQFF.

This clonotype has ten or more counts. The V gene is TRBV4-2, the J gene TRBJ2-1, with 12 bases that match TRBD2. J lost 2 bases, V lost 4 bases, and 3 bases had no gene match. Germline lookup yields CDR1 LGHNA and CDR2 YNFKEQ. This CDR3 has 16 amino acids. For the CDR3, the DNA is TGTGCCAGCAGCCCGGGACTAGCGGGTGCCTACAATGAGCAGTTCTTC. This translates into CASSPGLAGAYNEQFF.